The 31 T cell receptor beta chains below all came from one sample that was sequenced in a study of blood T cells in healthy people across ages (dated by TCRdb to 2014 to 2015). To prepare the library, 5' RACE was applied. Sequencing used an Illumina HiSeq 2500. A second PCR of about 6 to 11 cycles was run with a J-beta primer mix and a sample-barcoded 5' primer. TCRdb redid the processing of the public reads, applying fastp at Q25 and MiXCR, and retained in-frame beta chains. Rows merge per CDR3 protein into single entries with the most common DNA and genes. This sample holds about 1.8 million distinct CDR3 sequences; 49% were observed only once. The top ten constitute over 2% of the sample. Sample: blood. The receptors derive from a woman in her thirties or forties in good health.

The V and J genes are TRBV7-6 and TRBJ2-3; 9 nucleotides match TRBD2. Looked up from germline, CDR1 is SGHVS and CDR2 is FNYEAQ. The V and J ends lost 5 bases and 0 bases, in that order; junction bases with no gene match: 6. The CDR3 runs 16 residues. Written as DNA, the CDR3 is TGTGCCAGCAGCGTTAGCGGGGGACGTAGCACAGATACGCAGTATTTT. Its translation is CASSVSGGRSTDTQYF.

The sample holds a few counts of this clonotype. J is TRBJ2-5 and V is TRBV10-3; 8 bases match TRBD2. V lost 1 base to trimming and J lost 5 bases; unmatched junction nucleotides: 9. The CDR3 contains 16 residues. Germline V gene lookup returns CDR1 ENHRY and CDR2 SYGVKD. The CDR3 reads CAISEFRGGRQETQYF. As DNA, the CDR3 is TGTGCCATCAGTGAGTTTCGCGGGGGGCGCCAGGAGACCCAGTACTTC.

This clonotype was recorded once. J is TRBJ1-4 and V is TRBV7-2; 7 nucleotides line up with TRBD1. Germline V gene lookup returns CDR1 SGHTA and CDR2 FQGNSA. J lost 4 bases, V lost 5 bases, and 13 bases had no gene match. The CDR3 covers 17 residues. CDR3 in DNA: TGTGCCAGCAGCGCCCGCCCCGCCGGGACAGTTAATGAAAAACTGTTTTTT. Its protein product is CASSARPAGTVNEKLFF. The full variable domain, its missing parts supplied by reference TRBV7-2 and TRBJ1-4, is GAGVSQSPSNKVTEKGKDVELRCDPISGHTALYWYRQSLGQGLEFLIYFQGNSAPDKSGLPSDRFSAERTGGSVSTLTIQRTQQEDSAVYLCASSARPAGTVNEKLFFGSGTQLSVL.

The rearrangement uses TRBV5-5 and TRBJ1-1; D unclear. The CDR3 has 15 amino acids. V was cut by 0 bases and J by 4 bases, with 13 bases left in between. The V gene's germline CDR1 is SGHKS and CDR2 YYEKEE (reference sequence). The CDR3 spells CASSLAHWAGTEAFF. CDR3 nucleotides: TGTGCCAGCAGCTTGGCGCACTGGGCGGGCACTGAAGCTTTCTTT. Full variable domain (remainder filled in from reference TRBV5-5 and TRBJ1-1): DAGVTQSPTHLIKTRGQQVTLRCSPISGHKSVSWYQQVLGQGPQFIFQYYEKEERGRGNFPDRFSARQFPNYSSELNVNALLLGDSALYLCASSLAHWAGTEAFFGQGTRLTVV.

On this clonotype: Since the CDR3 does not end with the conserved phenylalanine or tryptophan, this likely comes from a read error. The rearrangement links TRBV27 to TRBJ2-3; 10 bases are a match to TRBD2. Per germline, CDR1 MNHEY and CDR2 SMNVEV (reference sequence). V dropped 2 bases and J dropped 1; count of bases not matched to a gene: 0. CDR3 size: 15 residues. The CDR3 loop reads CASSLGTSGTDTQYL. The CDR3 DNA reads as TGTGCCAGCAGTTTAGGGACTAGCGGCACAGATACGCAGTATTTA.

The chain couples TRBV20-1 to TRBJ2-3; possibly TRBD2 for D (6 bases). Germline V gene sequence: CDR1 DFQATT, CDR2 SNEGSKA (reference sequence). This CDR3 has 13 residues. Trimming removed 6 bases from V and 6 bases from J, with 16 bases in between. The CDR3 here is CSAKAPAGDTQYF. DNA for the CDR3: TGCAGTGCAAAGGCCCCAGCGGGTGATACGCAGTATTTT.

V and J are TRBV4-2 and TRBJ2-1; 9 bases map to TRBD1. Germline V gives CDR1 LGHNA, CDR2 YNFKEQ. The V gene end was trimmed by 2 bases and the J gene end by 8 bases; junction bases not matched to a gene: 10. The CDR3 runs 16 residues. The CDR3 DNA follows: TGTGCCAGCAGCCAACCGAGGACAGGGGTTAGCGATGAGCAGTTCTTC. The encoded protein is CASSQPRTGVSDEQFF.

V and J are TRBV7-2 and TRBJ2-5; a weak D match, TRBD2 (6 bases). V was clipped by 0 bases and J by 5 bases, with 16 bases between them. The CDR3 runs 16 residues. Germline CDR1 is SGHTA and CDR2 is FQGNSA. CDR3 DNA sequence: TGTGCCAGCAGCTTAGCGAGGAGGGTCCCCCTGGAGACCCAGTACTTC. Its translation is CASSLARRVPLETQYF.

The CDR3 DNA is TGTGCCAGCACTCTGGGACTAGCGGGAGGGGGGGAGACCCAGTACTTC. Translating it yields CASTLGLAGGGETQYF. V gene TRBV12-3 or TRBV12-4 combines with J gene TRBJ2-5; 16 bases align to TRBD2. Trimming took 7 bases from V and 5 from J; bases not matched to a gene: 7. The CDR3 covers 16 residues.

This clonotype appeared a few times. The CDR3 reads CASSQGQGARVNTEAFF. CDR3 coding DNA: TGTGCCAGCAGCCAAGGACAGGGGGCGAGAGTGAACACTGAAGCTTTCTTT. The chain links TRBV6-2 or TRBV6-3 to TRBJ1-1, with 11 bases matching TRBD1. J gave up 0 bases and V 6 bases, and 9 bases lay outside the gene matches. This CDR3 has 17 residues. Per germline, CDR1 MNHEY and CDR2 SVGEGT.

The chain combines TRBV5-1 with TRBJ2-3; the D is unclear. Trimming cost V 0 bases and J 6 bases, with 17 bases left between them. Germline V CDR1 and CDR2: SGHRS, YFSETQ. CDR3 length equals 16 residues. The CDR3 bases are TGCGCCAGCAGCTTGGGCTTGGGCTCTCTGACTGATACGCAGTATTTT. This codes for CASSLGLGSLTDTQYF.

CDR3 nucleotide sequence: TGCGCCAGCAGCCAAACCGACGGTACTCCCTACGAGCAGTACTTC. This sequence encodes CASSQTDGTPYEQYF. The rearrangement uses TRBV4-1 and TRBJ2-7; D gene ambiguous. The CDR3 has 15 amino acids. The V and J ends lost 2 bases and 2 bases respectively, with 13 bases between them. Germline V gene data show CDR1 as MGHRA and CDR2 as YSYEKL.

This clonotype has only a few counts. The chain has TRBV6-2 or TRBV6-3 and TRBJ2-1; D is ambiguous. CDR1 and CDR2 (germline): MNHEY, SVGEGT. This CDR3 contains 12 residues. V was shortened by 2 bases and J by 10 bases, with 9 bases between the two germline ends. Written as DNA, the CDR3 is TGTGCCAGCAGTTACGGGTACTCCGAGCAGTTCTTC. It is translated as CASSYGYSEQFF.

V is TRBV20-1 and J is TRBJ2-6; weak D call: TRBD2 (6 bases). Germline CDR1 is DFQATT and CDR2 is SNEGSKA (reference sequence). The CDR3 is 17 residues long. Trimming stripped 6 bases from V and 3 bases from J, with 21 bases between. The CDR3 reads CSAPKTSFGVGANVLTF. The DNA of the CDR3 is TGCAGTGCACCGAAAACTAGCTTTGGGGTTGGGGCCAACGTCCTGACTTTC.

The chain uses TRBV12-3 or TRBV12-4 and TRBJ1-1; 8 nucleotides line up with TRBD1. The CDR3 sequence is 15 residues long. Germline trimming cut 5 bases from V and 3 bases from J; bases unmatched to any gene: 8. The CDR3 protein is CASSPTGGKDTEAFF. The CDR3 DNA reads TGTGCCAGCAGTCCCACAGGGGGAAAGGACACTGAAGCTTTCTTT.

In this sample, this clonotype turned up a few times. This chain links TRBV25-1 with TRBJ1-4; TRBD1 is a possible D gene (5 bases). V lost 8 bases and J 10 bases, leaving 14 bases between the germline ends. This CDR3 spans 12 amino acids. From germline, CDR1 is MGHDK and CDR2 SYGVNS. The CDR3 region is CASVSGRGKLFF. CDR3 coding DNA: TGTGCCAGCGTGTCGGGGAGGGGAAAACTGTTTTTT.

V usage is TRBV10-3 and J usage is TRBJ2-5; 9 bases fit TRBD1. Germline V gene data show CDR1 as ENHRY and CDR2 as SYGVKD. V trimming: 0 bases; J trimming: 4 bases; junction bases outside the gene matches: 3. The CDR3 runs to 15 residues. Here the CDR3 DNA reads TGTGCCATCAGTGAGTCCGGGACAGGGCTAGAGACCCAGTACTTC. Protein sequence: CAISESGTGLETQYF.

The chain joins TRBV29-1 to TRBJ2-2; D uncertain. Looked up from germline, CDR1 is SQVTM and CDR2 is ANQGSEA. The V end lost 3 bases, the J end lost 1 base, and 9 bases lay between the germline ends. This CDR3 comprises 14 residues. The CDR3, as DNA: TGCAGCGTTGAGCGACGGATGAACACCGGGGAGCTGTTTTTT. It encodes CSVERRMNTGELFF.

V is TRBV20-1 and J is TRBJ1-2; unclear D gene. Between the trimmed V and J ends, which lost 7 bases and 4 bases, there was a span of 19 bases. Germline CDR1 DFQATT, CDR2 SNEGSKA (reference sequence). This CDR3 contains 14 residues. CDR3: CSVPAAGSTYGYTF. DNA of the CDR3: TGCAGTGTCCCAGCAGCGGGTTCCACCTATGGCTACACCTTC.

The chain is built from TRBV12-3 or TRBV12-4 and TRBJ1-6; D might be TRBD1 (6 bases). This CDR3 is 15 amino acids long. Trimming shortened V by 5 bases and J by 7 bases, and 15 bases separated the two germline ends. CDR3 amino acids: CASSPQTGSNSPLHF. The CDR3 DNA follows: TGTGCCAGCAGTCCCCAGACAGGCTCGAATTCACCCCTCCACTTT.

This chain connects TRBV28 to TRBJ2-5, with D perhaps TRBD2 (6 bases). The CDR3 covers 15 residues. Germline V gene sequence: CDR1 MDHEN, CDR2 SYDVKM. Trimming shortened V by 3 bases and J by 11 bases, and 22 bases separated the two germline ends. In nucleotides, the CDR3 is TGTGCCAGCAGTTTTGGAGGGTTCGGGGAGGATGAGCAGTACTTC. It yields the protein CASSFGGFGEDEQYF.

This clonotype appeared once. The chain couples TRBV28 to TRBJ1-6; D is undetermined. The CDR3 sequence is 15 residues long. The V and J ends lost 6 bases and 4 bases respectively, with 13 bases between them. The germline CDR1 and CDR2 sequences are MDHEN and SYDVKM. In nucleotides, the CDR3 is TGTGCCAGCAGCGAGCCAGCTAGATATAATTCACCCCTCCACTTT. It codes for CASSEPARYNSPLHF.

V usage is TRBV7-2 and J usage is TRBJ2-3; TRBD1 matches at 7 bases. J was trimmed by 7 bases and V by 4 bases; bases with no gene match: 11. The CDR3 length is 15 residues. Germline loops: CDR1 SGHTA, CDR2 FQGNSA. The CDR3 protein is CASSSRQGRGNTQYF. CDR3 DNA: TGTGCCAGCAGCTCCCGACAGGGCCGAGGGAATACGCAGTATTTT.

This rearrangement joins TRBV5-1 to TRBJ2-1; 9 bases align to TRBD1. The CDR3 runs to 15 residues. Germline V gene lookup returns CDR1 SGHRS and CDR2 YFSETQ. With V trimmed by 4 bases and J by 10 bases, 12 bases remained unmatched. CDR3 nucleotide sequence: TGCGCCAGCAGCCTCCGGGACAGGGAGGGGGAGGAGCAGTTCTTC. Protein product: CASSLRDREGEEQFF.

This clonotype was detected once. At one end, the junction sequence differs from germline, possibly due to a read error. V and J are TRBV6-6 and TRBJ2-1; no clear D. CDR3 length equals 15 residues. CDR1 is MNHNY, CDR2 SVGAGI, per germline (reference sequence). CDR3 region: CASSYSDPRPGERFF. CDR3 in DNA: TGTGCCAGCAGTTACTCGGACCCTAGACCCGGTGAGCGGTTCTTC.

This clonotype was detected a few times. The rearrangement joins TRBV20-1 to TRBJ2-1; TRBD2 aligns across 8 bases. The V gene end was trimmed by 5 bases and the J gene end by 10 bases; junction bases not matched to a gene: 10. The germline CDR1 and CDR2 sequences are DFQATT and SNEGSKA (reference sequence). CDR3 size: 13 residues. CDR3 sequence (DNA): TGCAGTGCTGCTCCGGGGGGGCCCGGGGAGCAGTTCTTC. It encodes CSAAPGGPGEQFF.

This clonotype was seen only a few times. The chain uses TRBV20-1 and TRBJ2-7; maybe TRBD1 (5 bases). Germline values: CDR1 DFQATT, CDR2 SNEGSKA (reference sequence). The CDR3 contains 11 residues. V was trimmed by 3 bases and J by 7 bases, leaving 10 bases between them. The CDR3 here is CSARSRVEQYF. The CDR3 DNA sequence: TGCAGTGCTAGGAGCAGGGTAGAGCAGTACTTC.

This clonotype was counted a few times. The genes are TRBV20-1 and TRBJ2-3, with D perhaps matching TRBD2 (6 bases). Per the germline V gene, CDR1 is DFQATT and CDR2 is SNEGSKA (reference sequence). The CDR3 runs 14 residues. Trimming shortened V by 6 bases and J by 6 bases, and 19 bases separated the two germline ends. The CDR3 nucleotides are TGCAGTGCAATCCTAGCGACGGTCCCCGATACGCAGTATTTT. This gives the protein CSAILATVPDTQYF.

A few counts support this clonotype. The chain combines TRBV7-3 with TRBJ2-5, with D hard to call. The V end was cut by 0 bases, the J end by 2 bases, with 4 bases between. CDR3 length: 13 residues. Germline CDR1 SGHTA, CDR2 FQGTGA. The chain's CDR3 is CASSLTFQETQYF. As DNA, the CDR3 is TGTGCCAGCAGCTTAACATTTCAAGAGACCCAGTACTTC.

V usage is TRBV20-1 and J usage is TRBJ2-3; 9 bases fit TRBD2. The CDR3 length is 16 residues. Germline V lookup: CDR1 DFQATT, CDR2 SNEGSKA (reference sequence). Trimming took 4 bases from V and 3 from J; bases not matched to a gene: 11. The CDR3 nucleotides are TGCAGTGCTACAACCCGGGCGGGGGGGAGTACAGATACGCAGTATTTT. It translates to CSATTRAGGSTDTQYF.

This clonotype was counted many times. The chain links TRBV7-2 to TRBJ2-3, with a possible D match to TRBD1 (7 bases). Germline V gene lookup returns CDR1 SGHTA and CDR2 FQGNSA. The CDR3 is made up of 15 amino acids. Between the trimmed V and J ends, which lost 4 bases and 0 bases, there was a span of 11 bases. CDR3 sequence (DNA): TGTGCCAGCAGCTCCCCAGGGGGGAGCACAGATACGCAGTATTTT. Protein sequence: CASSSPGGSTDTQYF.